The source of this T cell receptor beta chain is a study of neurological immune-mediated disorders. TCRdb re-derived calls from the 5' RACE reads in MiXCR, one entry per CDR3 protein. This table has about 25,000 distinct CDR3 sequences, more than 6% appearing once. This clonotype was observed many times. CDR3 length: 15 residues. After removal of 6 bases from V and 0 bases from J, the junction contained 3 bases not matched to a gene. Per the germline V gene, CDR1 is WSHSY and CDR2 is SAAADI. The sequencing sample was made of PBMCs. The TCR comes from a middle-aged woman in good health. The chain carries TRBV10-2 and TRBJ1-5; 9 bases map to TRBD1. The CDR3 loop reads CASSRTGDSNQPQHF. The DNA for the CDR3 is TGCGCCAGCAGCCGGACAGGGGATAGCAATCAGCCCCAGCATTTT.